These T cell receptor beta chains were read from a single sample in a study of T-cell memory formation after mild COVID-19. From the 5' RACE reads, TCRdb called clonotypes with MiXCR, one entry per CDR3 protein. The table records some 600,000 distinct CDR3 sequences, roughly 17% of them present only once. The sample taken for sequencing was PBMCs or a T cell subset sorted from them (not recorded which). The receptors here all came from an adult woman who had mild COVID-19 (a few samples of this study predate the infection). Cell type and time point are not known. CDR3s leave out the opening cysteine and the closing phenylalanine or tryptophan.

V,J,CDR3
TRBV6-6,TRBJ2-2,ASSQSGGGNTGELF
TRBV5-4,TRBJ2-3,ASSWRGEDTQY
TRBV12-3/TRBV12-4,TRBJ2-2,ASSFERSYTGELF
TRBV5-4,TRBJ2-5,ASSSAGGLQETQY
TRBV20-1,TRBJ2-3,SASGSRTDTQY
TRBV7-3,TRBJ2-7,ASSRGQGGLYEQY
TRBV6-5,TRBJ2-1,ASSYSSRNEQF
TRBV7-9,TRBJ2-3,ASRYPDRSTQY
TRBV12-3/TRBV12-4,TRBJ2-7,ASSLQGWTYEQY
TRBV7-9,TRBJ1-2,ASSVGGPGYT
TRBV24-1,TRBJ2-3,ATSEAGGPTDTQY
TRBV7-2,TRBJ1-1,ASSLSQGPNTEAF
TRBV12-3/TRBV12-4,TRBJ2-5,ASSWDRNLQETQY
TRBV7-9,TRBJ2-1,ASTPSTSLDEQF
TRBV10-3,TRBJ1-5,AISIGDRGNQPQH
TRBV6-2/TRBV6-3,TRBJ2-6,ASGERGAAGANVLT
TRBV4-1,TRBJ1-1,ASSQDSGARRHAEAF
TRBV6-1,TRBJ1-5,ASLNKYSNQPQH
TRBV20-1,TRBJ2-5,SARQDPQETQY
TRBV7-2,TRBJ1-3,ASSLGASKSGNTIY
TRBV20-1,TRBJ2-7,SANGQCYEQY
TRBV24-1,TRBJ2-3,ATSEELAGRKTDTQY
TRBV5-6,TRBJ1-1,ASSFSTVGQGPRGTEAF
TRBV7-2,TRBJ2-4,ASSPTGRDIQY
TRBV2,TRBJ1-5,ASSEGGARNQPQH
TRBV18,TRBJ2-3,ASSPLDGPSTDTQY
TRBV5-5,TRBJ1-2,ASSHYPGALNYGYT
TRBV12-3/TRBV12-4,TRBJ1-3,ASRRNAAGNTIY
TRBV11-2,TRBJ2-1,ASMGDRSYNEQF
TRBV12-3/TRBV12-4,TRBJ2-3,ASSSPRTADTQY
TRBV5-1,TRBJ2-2,ASTSIGRNTGELF
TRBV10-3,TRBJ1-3,AISPNSGNTIY
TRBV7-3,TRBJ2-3,ASTDPGRDDTQY
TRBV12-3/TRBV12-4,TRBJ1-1,ASGSLNTEAF
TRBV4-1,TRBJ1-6,ASSPDSINSPLH
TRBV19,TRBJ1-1,ASRLRAVTMNTEAF
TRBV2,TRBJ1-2,ASSEAPGGAYGYT